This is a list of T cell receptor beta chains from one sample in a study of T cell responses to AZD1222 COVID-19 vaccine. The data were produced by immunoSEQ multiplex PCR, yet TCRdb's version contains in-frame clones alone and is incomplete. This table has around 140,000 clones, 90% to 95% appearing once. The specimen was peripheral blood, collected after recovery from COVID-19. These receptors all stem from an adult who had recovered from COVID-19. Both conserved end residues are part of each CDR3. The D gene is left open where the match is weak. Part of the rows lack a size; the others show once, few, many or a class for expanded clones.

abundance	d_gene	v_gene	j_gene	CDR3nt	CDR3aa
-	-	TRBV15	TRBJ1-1	TGTGCCACCAGCAGAGCAAGCCCGAACACTGAAGCTTTCTTT	CATSRASPNTEAFF
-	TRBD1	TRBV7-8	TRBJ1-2	TGTGCCAGCAGCGCCCGGGACAGGGCCTATGGCTACACCTTC	CASSARDRAYGYTF
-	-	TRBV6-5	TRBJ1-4	TGTGCCAGCAGCCGAGGACCGCCAGTCGGGGAAAAACTGTTTTTT	CASSRGPPVGEKLFF
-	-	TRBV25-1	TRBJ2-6	TGTGCCAGCAGTGAAATAGGTGGCTCTGGGGCCAACGTCCTGACTTTC	CASSEIGGSGANVLTF
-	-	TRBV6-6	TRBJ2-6	TGTGCCAGCAGTTACGAAACCTCTGGGGCCAACGTCCTGACTTTC	CASSYETSGANVLTF
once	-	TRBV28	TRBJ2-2	TGTGCCAGCAGTCACGGCCGGACAACCGGGGAGCTGTTTTTT	CASSHGRTTGELFF
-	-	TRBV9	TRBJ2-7	TGTGCCAGCAGCGGTGGGAGGCTCACCTACGAGCAGTACTTC	CASSGGRLTYEQYF
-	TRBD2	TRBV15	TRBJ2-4	TGTGCCACCAGCAGAGGGAGACTAGCGGGCCCGATGGCCAAAAACATTCAGTACTTC	CATSRGRLAGPMAKNIQYF
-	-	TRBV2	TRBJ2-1	TGTGCCAGCCGGGCGGAAACCTACAATGAGCAGTTCTTC	CASRAETYNEQFF
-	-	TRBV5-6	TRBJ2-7	TGTGCCAGCAGCTTGTCCGAAGCTCTCTCTAGCTCCTCCTACGAGCAGTACTTC	CASSLSEALSSSSYEQYF
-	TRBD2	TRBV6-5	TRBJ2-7	TGTGCCAGCAGGACTAGCGGGAGATCATACGAGCAGTACTTC	CASRTSGRSYEQYF
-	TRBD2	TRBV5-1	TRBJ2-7	TGCGCCAGCAGAGGGCTAGCGGGAGCCTACGAGCAGTACTTC	CASRGLAGAYEQYF
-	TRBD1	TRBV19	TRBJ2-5	TGTGCCAGTAGTATCACAGGGGGCATCGAGACCCAGTACTTC	CASSITGGIETQYF
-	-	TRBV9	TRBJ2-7	TGTGCCAGCAGCGTAGATGGGGCAAACCTCTACGAGCAGTACTTC	CASSVDGANLYEQYF
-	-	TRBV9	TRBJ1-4	TGTGCCAGCAGCTCAAGATCATCTTCCGAAAAACTGTTTTTT	CASSSRSSSEKLFF
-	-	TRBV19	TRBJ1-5	TGTGCCAGTAGTTGGGGGAACAATCAGCCCCAGCATTTT	CASSWGNNQPQHF
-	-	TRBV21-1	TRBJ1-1	TGTGCCAGCAGCAAAGTCAATCAACAGGTTGGGTGGCGCGCTGAAGCTTTCTTT	CASSKVNQQVGWRAEAFF
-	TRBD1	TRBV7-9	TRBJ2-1	TGTGCCAGCAGCGGACAGGGAGGCTACAATGAGCAGTTCTTC	CASSGQGGYNEQFF
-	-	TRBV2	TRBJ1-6	TGTGCCAGCAGGGAAGGGGCGGATTATAATTCACCCCTCCACTTT	CASREGADYNSPLHF
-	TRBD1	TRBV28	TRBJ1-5	TGTGCCAGCAGTCCTCGACAGGGGGCCCATCGGGCCCAGCATTTT	CASSPRQGAHRAQHF
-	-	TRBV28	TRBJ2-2	TGTGCCAGCAGTTTTTTAAACACCGGGGAGCTGTTTTTT	CASSFLNTGELFF
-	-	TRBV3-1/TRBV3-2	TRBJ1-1	TGTGCCAGCAGCTACGACCGGAACACTGAAGCTTTCTTT	CASSYDRNTEAFF
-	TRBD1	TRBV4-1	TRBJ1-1	TGCGCCAGCAGCCAATCAACAGGGGCGGCTGAAGCTTTCTTT	CASSQSTGAAEAFF
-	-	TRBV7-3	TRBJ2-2	TGTGCCAGCAGATTAAGGCAGACTACCGGGGAGCTGTTTTTT	CASRLRQTTGELFF
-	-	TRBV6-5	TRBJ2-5	TGTGCCGGCTCACTCTCACTGGGGGAGACCCAGTACTTC	CAGSLSLGETQYF
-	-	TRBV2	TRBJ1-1	TGTGCCAGCAGCTCCGGGACCACCCCTGGTGAAGCTTTCTTT	CASSSGTTPGEAFF
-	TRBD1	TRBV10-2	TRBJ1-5	TGCGCCAGCAGCGCCGGGACAGGGGAATATCAGCCCCAGCATTTT	CASSAGTGEYQPQHF
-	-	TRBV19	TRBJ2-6	TGTGCCAGTAGCAGCGGGCGACTCCTGTCCTCTGGGGCCAACGTCCTGACTTTC	CASSSGRLLSSGANVLTF
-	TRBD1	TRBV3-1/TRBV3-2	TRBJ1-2	TGTGCCAGCAGCCAACCCTACCGAGGACAGGGCGACTATGGCTACACCTTC	CASSQPYRGQGDYGYTF
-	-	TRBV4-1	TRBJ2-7	TGCGCCAGCAGCCCCGCGGGACGCTACGAGCAGTACTTC	CASSPAGRYEQYF
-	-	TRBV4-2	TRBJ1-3	TGTGCCAGCAGCCTGAGTTCAGGGTCTTCCGGAAACACCATATATTTT	CASSLSSGSSGNTIYF
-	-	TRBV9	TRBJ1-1	TGTGCCAGCAGCCCCCTCACTGAAGCTTTCTTT	CASSPLTEAFF
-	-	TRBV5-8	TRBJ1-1	TGTGCCAGCAGCCCCCCCCGTAGGGAACTGAAACGGGACACTGAAGCTTTCTTT	CASSPPRRELKRDTEAFF
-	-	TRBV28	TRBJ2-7	TGTGCCAGCAGTTGGTCTTTAGGAGGGGGCGGGTACGAGCAGTACTTC	CASSWSLGGGGYEQYF
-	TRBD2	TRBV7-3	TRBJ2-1	TGTGCCAGCAGTGGGACTAGCGGAAACAATGAGCAGTTCTTC	CASSGTSGNNEQFF
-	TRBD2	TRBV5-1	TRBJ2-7	TGCGCCAGCAGCTGGGGGACTAGCGGCACCTACGAGCAGTACTTC	CASSWGTSGTYEQYF
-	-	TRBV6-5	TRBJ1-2	TGTGCCAGCAGTCCTGGGGCCTATGGCTACACCTTC	CASSPGAYGYTF
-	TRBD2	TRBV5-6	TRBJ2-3	TGTGCCAGCAGCTTGGGACTAGCGGGAGTAGATACGCAGTATTTT	CASSLGLAGVDTQYF
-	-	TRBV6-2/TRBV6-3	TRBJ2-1	TGTGCCAGCAGTTACCCCCCGAATGAGCAGTTCTTC	CASSYPPNEQFF
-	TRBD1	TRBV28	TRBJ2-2	TGTGCCAGCAGTTTCCCGGGACAGCTAAACACCGGGGAGCTGTTTTTT	CASSFPGQLNTGELFF
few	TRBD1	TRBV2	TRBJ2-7	TGTGCCAGCAGTCCTTACCCCAGACAGGGGAGCTCCTACGAGCAGTACTTC	CASSPYPRQGSSYEQYF
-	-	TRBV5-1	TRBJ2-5	TGCGCCAGCAGCTTAACGGGCAGGGGCCAAGAGACCCAGTACTTC	CASSLTGRGQETQYF
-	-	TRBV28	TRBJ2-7	TGTGCCAGCAGTTTATCCGGGGTCCTCTCCTACGAGCAGTACTTC	CASSLSGVLSYEQYF
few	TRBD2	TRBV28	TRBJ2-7	TGTGCCAGCAGTTCCACCGGGACTAGCGGGAGGCGCTTGTACTTC	CASSSTGTSGRRLYF
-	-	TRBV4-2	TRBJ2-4	TGTGCCAGCAGCCCGCTACAGGACCTAGCCAAAAACATTCAGTACTTC	CASSPLQDLAKNIQYF
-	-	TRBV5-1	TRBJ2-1	TGCGCCAGCAAGAGTGTAGGAGCCCCCAATGAGCAGTTCTTC	CASKSVGAPNEQFF
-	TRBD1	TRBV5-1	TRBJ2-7	TGCGCCAGCAGCTTGGAACCGGGACAGGGATCCTACGAGCAGTACTTC	CASSLEPGQGSYEQYF
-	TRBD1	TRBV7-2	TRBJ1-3	TGTGCCAGCAGCTTAGCTCCACAGGGGGCGAGTGGAAACACCATATATTTT	CASSLAPQGASGNTIYF
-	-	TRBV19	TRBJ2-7	TGTGCCAGTAGTACCCCGACCTCGTACTACGAGCAGTACTTC	CASSTPTSYYEQYF